This TCR beta chain was obtained from a study of cytotoxic CD8 clonotypes in ibrutinib-treated CLL. There are 16 residues in the CDR3. Trimming took off 4 bases at V and 3 bases at J, with 16 bases between the two ends. Germline CDR1 SGHRS, CDR2 YFSETQ. Produced via immunoSEQ multiplex PCR; TCRdb's table is partial and in-frame only. This sample has approximately 30,000 clones, with roughly 50% found just once. Sequenced here: PBMCs, sampled before ibrutinib treatment. This TCR derives from a human donor with chronic lymphocytic leukemia. The V and J genes are TRBV5-1 and TRBJ2-2; D unclear. The CDR3 spells CASSDHMGFDTGELFF. For the CDR3, the DNA is TGCGCCAGCAGCGACCACATGGGTTTCGACACCGGGGAGCTGTTTTTT.